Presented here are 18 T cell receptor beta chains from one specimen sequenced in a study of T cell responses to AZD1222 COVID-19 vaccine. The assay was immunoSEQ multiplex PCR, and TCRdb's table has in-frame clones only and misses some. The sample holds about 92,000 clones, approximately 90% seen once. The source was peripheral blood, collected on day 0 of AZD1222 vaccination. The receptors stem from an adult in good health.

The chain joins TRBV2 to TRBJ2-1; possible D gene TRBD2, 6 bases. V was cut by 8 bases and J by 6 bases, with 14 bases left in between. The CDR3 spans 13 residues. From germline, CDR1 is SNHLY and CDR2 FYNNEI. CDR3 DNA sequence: TGTGCCAGCGGAGGGAAACGCTTCAATGAGCAGTTCTTC. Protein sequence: CASGGKRFNEQFF. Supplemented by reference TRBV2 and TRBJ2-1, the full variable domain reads EPEVTQTPSHQVTQMGQEVILRCVPISNHLYFYWYRQILGQKVEFLVSFYNNEISEKSEIFDDQFSVERPDGSNFTLKIRSTKLEDSAMYFCASGGKRFNEQFFGPGTRLTVL.

CDR3 DNA sequence: TGTGCCAGCAGCCCCCGCGCTAGCACAGATACGCAGTATTTT. Translated, it gives CASSPRASTDTQYF. The J gene is TRBJ2-3, the V gene TRBV9, with D hard to call. Germline assignment: CDR1 SGDLS and CDR2 YYNGEE. V lost 4 bases and J 0 bases, leaving 9 bases between the germline ends. The CDR3 is 14 amino acids.

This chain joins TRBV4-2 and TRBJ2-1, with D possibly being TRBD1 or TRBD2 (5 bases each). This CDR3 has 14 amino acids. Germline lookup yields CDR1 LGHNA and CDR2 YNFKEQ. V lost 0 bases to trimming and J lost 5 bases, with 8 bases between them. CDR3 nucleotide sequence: TGTGCCAGCAGCCAAGATGGGACCCACAATGAGCAGTTCTTC. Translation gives CASSQDGTHNEQFF.

CDR3 loop: CASSPIDSSGNTIYF. CDR3 in DNA: TGTGCCAGCAGCCCCATCGACAGCTCTGGAAACACCATATATTTT. The chain uses TRBV6-5 and TRBJ1-3, with D possibly matching TRBD1 (5 bases). V lost 6 bases and J lost 0, with 12 bases in between. Germline lookup yields CDR1 MNHEY and CDR2 SVGAGI. The CDR3 spans 15 residues.

The CDR3 sequence is CASSRQGPSEKLFF. As DNA, the CDR3 is TGTGCCAGCAGTCGACAGGGCCCTAGTGAAAAACTGTTTTTT. The rearrangement joins TRBV6-5 to TRBJ1-4; 7 positions match TRBD1. Unmatched junction bases numbered 7, after V lost 5 bases and J lost 7 bases. This CDR3 has 14 residues. Germline CDR1 is MNHEY and CDR2 is SVGAGI.

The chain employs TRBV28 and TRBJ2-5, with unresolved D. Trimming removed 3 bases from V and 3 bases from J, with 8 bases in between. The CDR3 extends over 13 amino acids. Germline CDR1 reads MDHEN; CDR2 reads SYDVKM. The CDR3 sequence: CASSFAQKETQYF. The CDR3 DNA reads TGTGCCAGCAGTTTTGCCCAGAAAGAGACCCAGTACTTC. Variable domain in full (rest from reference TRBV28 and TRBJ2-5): DVKVTQSSRYLVKRTGEKVFLECVQDMDHENMFWYRQDPGLGLRLIYFSYDVKMKEKGDIPEGYSVSREKKERFSLILESASTNQTSMYLCASSFAQKETQYFGPGTRLLVL.

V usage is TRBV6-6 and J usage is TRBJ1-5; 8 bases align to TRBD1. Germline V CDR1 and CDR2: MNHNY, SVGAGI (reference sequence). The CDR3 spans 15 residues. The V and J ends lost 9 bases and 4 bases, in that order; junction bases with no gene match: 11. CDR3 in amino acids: CASTTRTGRNQPQHF. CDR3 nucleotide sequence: TGTGCCAGTACGACCCGGACAGGGAGGAATCAGCCCCAGCATTTT.

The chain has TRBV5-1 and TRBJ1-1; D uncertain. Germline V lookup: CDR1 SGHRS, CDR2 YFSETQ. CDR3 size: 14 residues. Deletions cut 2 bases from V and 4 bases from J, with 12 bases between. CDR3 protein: CASSFNYRGTEAFF. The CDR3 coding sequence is TGCGCCAGCAGCTTCAATTATCGGGGCACTGAAGCTTTCTTT.

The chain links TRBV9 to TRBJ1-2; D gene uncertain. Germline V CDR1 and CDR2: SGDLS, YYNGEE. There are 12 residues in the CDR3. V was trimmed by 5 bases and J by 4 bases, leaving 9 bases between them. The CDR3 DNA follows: TGTGCCAGCAGGGCTTCGGGCTATGGCTACACCTTC. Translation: CASRASGYGYTF.

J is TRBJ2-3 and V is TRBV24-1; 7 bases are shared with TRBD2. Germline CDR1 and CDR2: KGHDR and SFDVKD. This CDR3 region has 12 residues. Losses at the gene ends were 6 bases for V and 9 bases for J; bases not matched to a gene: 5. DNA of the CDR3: TGTGCCACCAGTTCGGGGGGACGAACGCAGTATTTT. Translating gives CATSSGGRTQYF.

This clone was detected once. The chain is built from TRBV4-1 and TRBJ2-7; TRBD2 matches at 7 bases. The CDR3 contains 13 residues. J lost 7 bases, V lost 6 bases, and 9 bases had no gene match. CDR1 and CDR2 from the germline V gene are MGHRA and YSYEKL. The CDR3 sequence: CASRLAVTGEQYF. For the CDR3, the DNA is TGCGCCAGCAGGCTAGCGGTTACGGGGGAGCAGTACTTC.

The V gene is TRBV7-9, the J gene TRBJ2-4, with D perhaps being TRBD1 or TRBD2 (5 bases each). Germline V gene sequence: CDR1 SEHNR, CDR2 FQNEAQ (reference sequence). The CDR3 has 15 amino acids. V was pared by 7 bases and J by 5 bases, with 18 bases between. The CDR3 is CASTGTPPGENIQYF. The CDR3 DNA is TGTGCCAGCACCGGGACCCCTCCTGGAGAAAACATTCAGTACTTC.

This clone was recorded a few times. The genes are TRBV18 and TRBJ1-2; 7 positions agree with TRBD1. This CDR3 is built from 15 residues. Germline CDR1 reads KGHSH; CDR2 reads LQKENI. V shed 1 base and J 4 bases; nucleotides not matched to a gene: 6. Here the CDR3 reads CASSPRTGESYGYTF. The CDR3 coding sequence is TGTGCCAGCTCACCACGAACAGGGGAGAGCTATGGCTACACCTTC.

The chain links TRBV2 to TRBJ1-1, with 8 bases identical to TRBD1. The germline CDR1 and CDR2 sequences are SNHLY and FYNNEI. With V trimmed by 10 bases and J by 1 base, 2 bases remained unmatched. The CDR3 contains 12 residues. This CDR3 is CATGQGNTEAFF. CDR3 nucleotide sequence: TGTGCCACAGGACAGGGGAACACTGAAGCTTTCTTT. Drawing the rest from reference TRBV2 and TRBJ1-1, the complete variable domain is EPEVTQTPSHQVTQMGQEVILRCVPISNHLYFYWYRQILGQKVEFLVSFYNNEISEKSEIFDDQFSVERPDGSNFTLKIRSTKLEDSAMYFCATGQGNTEAFFGQGTRLTVV.

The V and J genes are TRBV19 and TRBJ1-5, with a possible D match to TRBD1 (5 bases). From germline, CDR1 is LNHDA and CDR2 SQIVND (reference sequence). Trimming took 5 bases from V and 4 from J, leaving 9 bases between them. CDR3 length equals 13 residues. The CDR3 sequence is CASSPQENQPQHF. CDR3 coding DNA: TGTGCCAGTAGTCCACAGGAGAATCAGCCCCAGCATTTT.

This CDR3 reads CASSQRGQGDGYTF. In DNA, the CDR3 is TGCGCCAGCAGTCAAAGAGGGCAGGGAGATGGCTACACCTTC. The rearrangement uses TRBV23-1 and TRBJ1-2, with D possibly TRBD1 on 5 matching bases. TRBV23-1 is annotated as an ORF whose role is uncertain. V was pared by 2 bases and J by 6 bases, with 13 bases between. This CDR3 region has 14 residues.

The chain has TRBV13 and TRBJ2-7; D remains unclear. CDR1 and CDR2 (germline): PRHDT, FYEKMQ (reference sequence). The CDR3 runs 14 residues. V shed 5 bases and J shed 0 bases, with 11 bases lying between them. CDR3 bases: TGTGCCAGCAGCCCAGGACGGAGCTCCTACGAGCAGTACTTC. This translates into CASSPGRSSYEQYF.

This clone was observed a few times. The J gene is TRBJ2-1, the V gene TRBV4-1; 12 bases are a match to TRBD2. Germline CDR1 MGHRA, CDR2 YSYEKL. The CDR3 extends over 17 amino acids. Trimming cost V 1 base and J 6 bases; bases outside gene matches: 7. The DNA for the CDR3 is TGCGCCAGCAGCCAAGCTAGCGGGGGGGCGAACGGCAATGAGCAGTTCTTC. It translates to CASSQASGGANGNEQFF.